This entry features one TCR beta chain sequence. What antigen it recognizes has not been identified. Per-base qualities were not stored, and no clone one base away is much larger. Trimmed from V: 5 bases; trimmed from J: 6 bases; junction bases lacking a gene match: 2. From the germline V gene, CDR1 is MDHEN and CDR2 is SYDVKM. The CDR3 measures 14 amino acids from cysteine to phenylalanine. Left in the record is the CDR3 DNA by itself, 42 bases read in frame from the first base. The immunoSEQ Assay, a bias-controlled multiplex PCR, was used to amplify TCRbeta CDR3 regions from genomic DNA. Under the source paper's analysis protocol: Nucleated cell counts per sample were estimated from amplification of reference gene primers within the assay. To quantify the absolute abundance of each unique TCRbeta CDR3 rearrangement, sequence reads were collapsed and filtered. For each sample, productive Simpson clonality was calculated by taking the square root of Simpson's diversity index across productive rearrangements. TCRdb took this table from immuneACCESS and kept in-frame rearrangements with V and J called. Such tables lack part of the clones; where checked against another copy, unresolved V genes explain under half of the gap, and the rest is unexplained. V and J calls and clone size are those listed in that table; D and trimming were worked out from the DNA. The sample table shows about 120,000 clones, and over 75% are seen once. Of the sample, 5% to 8% is held by the ten largest clones.

This record comes from a study of blood T cell repertoires in COVID-19 (dated by TCRdb to the early 2020s). Background for the entire study: Samples covering the acute and convalescent phases of COVID-19 were provided by collaborators in the United States, Italy and Spain. Nearly every sample came with metadata listing a de-identified subject ID, COVID-19 status, age in years and sex. Where available, HLA class I and class II types were obtained from metadata supplied by the sample provider rather than from assay-based typing. The prospective study material was composed of cDNA or gDNA derived from T cells, B-cell-depleted T cells, or PBMCs. The samples were drawn from the first 160 participants of the ongoing ImmuneRACE study and from some 1,300 subjects provided by 6 global collaborators. A freely available public database, intended as a resource for researchers studying the immune response to SARS-CoV-2, is where the repertoires were released. Subjects who had been exposed to COVID-19, were actively infected with it, or had recovered from it provided the deeply sampled blood TCRbeta repertoires that made up the dataset. Summary of the overall study and its limitations: The quantity of clinical and demographic metadata differed by source and by participant and was supplied without curation.

The collaborating institutions used their own protocols to collect whole blood in K2EDTA tubes. For TCRbeta analysis, collaborator samples were shipped as frozen whole blood, as isolated PBMCs, or as DNA extracted from either sample type. This sequence uses TRBV28 and TRBJ2-4, with TRBD2 identical over 12 junction bases. The sample consisted of peripheral blood. The origin of this receptor is a man older than 75 with active or convalescent COVID-19. The nucleotide sequence is given as TGTGCCAGCAGTCCTAGCGGGGGGGCAAACATTCAGTACTTC. It codes for CASSPSGGANIQYF.